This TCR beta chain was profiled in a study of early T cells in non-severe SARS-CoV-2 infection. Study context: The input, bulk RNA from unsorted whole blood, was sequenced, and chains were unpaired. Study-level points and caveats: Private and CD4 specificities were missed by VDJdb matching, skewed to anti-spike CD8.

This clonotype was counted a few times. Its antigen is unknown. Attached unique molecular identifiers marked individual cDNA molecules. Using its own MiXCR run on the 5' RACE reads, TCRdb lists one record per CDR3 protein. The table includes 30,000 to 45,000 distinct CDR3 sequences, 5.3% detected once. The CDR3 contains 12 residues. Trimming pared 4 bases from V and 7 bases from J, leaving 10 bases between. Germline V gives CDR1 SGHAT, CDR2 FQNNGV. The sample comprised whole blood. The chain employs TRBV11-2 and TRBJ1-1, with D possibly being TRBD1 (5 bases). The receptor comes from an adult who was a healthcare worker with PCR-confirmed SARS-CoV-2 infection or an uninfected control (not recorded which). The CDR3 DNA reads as TGTGCCAGCAGCTCCTACAGGATTGAAGCTTTCTTT. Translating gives CASSSYRIEAFF.